This TCR beta chain was sequenced for a study of CD8 T cells in ankylosing spondylitis (dated by TCRdb to the late 2010s). With respect to the entire study: T cell receptor beta repertoires were profiled in healthy donors and ankylosing spondylitis patients so that disease-linked TCR variants could be found. The full study cohort comprised 25 or so ankylosing spondylitis patients and 110 or so healthy donors. Samples of peripheral blood were taken, and for ankylosing spondylitis patients, synovial fluid was collected as well.

Findings and caveats that apply to the study as a whole: In peripheral blood, the disease-linked clones were found at relatively low frequencies and had a CD8+ phenotype. A TCR beta motif of eight highly homologous amino acid variants appeared characteristic of blood from ankylosing spondylitis patients. Some TCR beta motif variants had previously been reported in synovial fluid and blood of reactive arthritis patients, which suggested common disease-initiation mechanisms. The disease-linked clones were reported as significantly enriched in matched synovial fluid samples from ankylosing spondylitis patients.

Per the germline V gene, SGHTA is the CDR1 and FQGNSA is the CDR2. V lost 4 bases and J lost 5 bases; the stretch between them is 17 bases long. The CDR3 goes from the cysteine to the phenylalanine over 15 residues. CDR3 DNA is the only sequence kept; it has 45 bases, read in frame from the first base. TCRdb records Illumina HiSeq 2500 as the sequencer. Quantitative 5'-RACE with molecular barcodes was used to prepare TCR beta libraries. Per the original workflow: Disease-linked TCR variants were identified with a new computational method built on a probabilistic model of VDJ rearrangement. TCRdb reprocessed the public reads (quality trimming at Q25 with fastp, clone calling with MiXCR) and kept in-frame beta chains. A single entry per CDR3 protein holds the most common genes and DNA from its merged rows. TCRdb's processing, not the study's, gives the V and J calls here. The sample profile shows around 480,000 distinct CDR3 sequences; roughly 17% of them were found once. Approximately 0.97% of the sample lies in the top ten.

A few counts support this clonotype. Its antigen remains undetermined. Within one base of it there is no much larger clone, and no base qualities were kept. This TCR derives from a male donor with ankylosing spondylitis. Here the chain combines TRBV7-2 and TRBJ1-2; D gene: possibly TRBD1, on 5 matching bases. Sequencing input: blood, either unsorted or a sorted T cell fraction (not recorded which). The DNA sequence is TGTGCCAGCAGCTCCTTGGGGGTGAAAGCATATGGCTACACCTTC. Its coded protein is CASSSLGVKAYGYTF. The reference TRBV7-2 and TRBJ1-2 proteins fill in what lies around the CDR3, so the full variable domain reads GAGVSQSPSNKVTEKGKDVELRCDPISGHTALYWYRQSLGQGLEFLIYFQGNSAPDKSGLPSDRFSAERTGGSVSTLTIQRTQQEDSAVYLCASSSLGVKAYGYTFGSGTRLTVV.